Listed here is a single T cell receptor beta chain. Its antigen is unidentified. The source of the sample is a study of cytomegalovirus exposure and HLA in healthy donors. Broader study findings: In a later analysis, common viral pathogens appeared linked to several of the most significant clusters. In a later analysis, specific HLA alleles were associated with over 15,000 TCR beta sequences at a 0.05 false discovery rate. Earlier analysis looked at TCR beta V segments, and most were productive about 87% or about 30% of the time.

Vbeta (60) and Jbeta (13) primers were used in the PCR. The assay was immunoSEQ multiplex PCR, and TCRdb's table has in-frame clones only and misses some. Among approximately 110,000 clones listed, approximately 80% were seen once. Trimming took 5 bases from V and 6 from J, leaving 17 bases between them. The CDR3 is 15 amino acids. Germline lookup yields CDR1 SEHNR and CDR2 FQNEAQ (reference sequence). Sequencing was performed on PBMCs. The sequence derives from a male donor in good health and CMV-seronegative. The chain couples TRBV7-9 to TRBJ1-5; no firm D call. The CDR3 sequence: CASSVGSSEGQPQHF. In DNA, the CDR3 is TGTGCCAGCAGCGTAGGGTCCTCTGAGGGTCAGCCCCAGCATTTT.